The T cell receptor (beta chain) described here comes from a study of T cell responses to AZD1222 COVID-19 vaccine (TCRdb year 2021). Background on the whole study: AZD1222 recipients given second doses at about 4 weeks or at about 12 weeks were pooled, since spike-specific TCR depth and breadth were not found to differ between the two schedules. TCR sequencing covered fewer than 250 trial participants: 200 to 220 given two doses of AZD1222 and 26 given two doses of MenACWY control vaccine. Enrollment into the trials was organized by age into subgroups of 18-55, 56-69 and 70-plus years, and those subgroups contained about 160, 30 and 59 TCR-sequenced participants, respectively.

As concerns this clone: What this receptor recognizes is not known. No much larger clone exists at a distance of one base, and base qualities are not known.

Paper-wide results and their limitations: After two AZD1222 doses, spike-specific TCR breadth and depth were significantly higher than at day 0 and than in MenACWY recipients. The vaccine-associated CD4 TCRs covered the entire spike protein, and the dominant responses fell in regions 160-218 and 743-854. Because no day 14 peak-response samples were available, the repertoires could be characterized only after the peak T cell response. Most participants were white British and females outnumbered males, and the authors suggested that clonal diversity may have been underestimated. Reportedly, almost half of the unique spike-specific TCRs recognized epitopes lying outside the regions that are mutated in the B.1.351 and B.1.1.7 variants. Only five to seven AZD1222 recipients were SARS-CoV-2 seropositive at baseline, limiting conclusions about previously exposed vaccinees. In the small 56-69-year group, the increase in depth fell short of significance, most likely because of low power.

From the cysteine up to the phenylalanine, the CDR3 has a length of 14 residues. The read is trimmed to its CDR3 DNA, 42 bases read in frame from base 1. V drops 3 bases and J drops 6 bases, leaving 11 bases in between. CDR1 and CDR2 are drawn from the germline V gene (reference sequence): SEHNR, FQNEAQ. The CDR3 regions of human TCRbeta chains were subjected to immunosequencing. The paper's data handling went like this. Repertoire TCRs were checked for matches against a reference library of SARS-CoV-2-specific TCRs that had been generated using the MIRA antigen-specificity platform. Breadth meant the fraction of unique TCRs that were SARS-CoV-2-associated, whereas depth meant the fraction of total T cells that were SARS-CoV-2-associated. Using the MIRA data, every spike-specific TCR was mapped to the spike region that the TCR reacted to and assigned to either a CD4 or a CD8 class. Log10-transformed breadth and depth values were compared by one-way ANOVA with Sidak's multiple comparisons tests. What TCRdb holds here is the immuneACCESS table cut down to in-frame rearrangements. Part of the clones is not present; checked against another copy, under half of the missing clones reflect an unresolved V gene, and the others are unexplained. V and J calls and clone size are given by that table; D and trimming were obtained from the DNA. This sample is represented by approximately 130,000 clones; around 92% of them were singletons. Under 1.2% of the sample rests with the top ten.

The sample's time point, from its label and the paper: baseline before first vaccination. Samples from vaccinated people were obtained from the UK trials COV001 and COV002, which included a single-blind randomized controlled phase 2/3 trial of AZD1222 (ChAdOx1 nCoV-19) in healthy adults. For TCRbeta chain sequencing, PBMC samples from trial participants were taken at day 0 and at day 28 after the second dose. The source was peripheral blood, collected on day 0 of AZD1222 vaccination. The TCR sequence derives from an adult in good health. The V gene is TRBV7-9 and the J gene is TRBJ2-2; possibly the D gene is TRBD1, per 6 matching bases. The CDR3 sequence is CASSFQGSAGELFF. The DNA reads as follows: TGTGCCAGCAGCTTTCAGGGGAGCGCCGGGGAGCTGTTTTTT.